These 25 T cell receptor beta chains came from one sample sequenced in a study of CD8 T cells in ankylosing spondylitis. Each CDR3 protein is one row after TCRdb ran MiXCR on the 5' RACE reads. The table has about 39,000 distinct CDR3 sequences, 3.5% to 4% seen once. The specimen sequenced was blood, either unsorted or a sorted T cell fraction (not recorded which). Receptors were obtained from a female donor with ankylosing spondylitis or in good health (not recorded which).

This clonotype was detected many times. This CDR3 is CASSPEAKAGAVYGYTF. CDR3 bases: TGTGCCAGCAGCCCCGAGGCCAAGGCAGGGGCGGTCTATGGCTACACCTTC. This chain uses TRBV9 with TRBJ1-2; possibly TRBD1 for D (6 bases). This CDR3 is built from 17 residues. The germline V gene has CDR1 SGDLS and CDR2 YYNGEE. Trimming pared 4 bases from V and 4 bases from J, leaving 23 bases between.

This clonotype was observed at least ten times. This sequence joins TRBV9 and TRBJ1-1; 10 bases fit TRBD1. This CDR3 is built from 18 residues. Germline V gene data show CDR1 as SGDLS and CDR2 as YYNGEE. The V segment lost 4 bases and the J segment 3 bases; nucleotides outside the gene matches: 15. The CDR3 protein is CASSPPPGQGLRYTEAFF. The CDR3 DNA follows: TGTGCCAGCAGCCCACCACCGGGACAGGGGTTAAGGTACACTGAAGCTTTCTTT. Variable domain in full (rest from reference TRBV9 and TRBJ1-1): DSGVTQTPKHLITATGQRVTLRCSPRSGDLSVYWYQQSLDQGLQFLIQYYNGEERAKGNILERFSAQQFPDLHSELNLSSLELGDSALYFCASSPPPGQGLRYTEAFFGQGTRLTVV.

This clonotype has ten or more counts. The V gene is TRBV9, the J gene TRBJ2-1, with 8 bases fitting TRBD2. Germline V gene lookup returns CDR1 SGDLS and CDR2 YYNGEE. V was pared by 0 bases and J by 4 bases, with 6 bases of the junction left unmatched. CDR3 length: 16 residues. CDR3 sequence: CASSVVGSGVYNEQFF. The CDR3, as DNA: TGTGCCAGCAGCGTAGTTGGTAGCGGGGTGTACAATGAGCAGTTCTTC.

The sample holds many counts of this clonotype. The V and J genes are TRBV9 and TRBJ1-3, with D unresolved. CDR1 and CDR2 (germline): SGDLS, YYNGEE. V was trimmed by 4 bases and J by 7 bases, leaving 21 bases between them. The CDR3 extends over 16 amino acids. The CDR3 sequence is CASSPDPGWMANTIYF. CDR3 bases: TGTGCCAGCAGCCCCGATCCGGGATGGATGGCTAACACCATATATTTT.

This clonotype was seen ten or more times. The V gene is TRBV9, the J gene TRBJ2-3, with 10 bases matching TRBD2. The germline V gene encodes CDR1 SGDLS and CDR2 YYNGEE. The CDR3 is 18 amino acids. The V gene end was trimmed by 0 bases and the J gene end by 3 bases; junction bases not matched to a gene: 10. This CDR3 reads CASSVEGTGLALTDTQYF. The CDR3 DNA follows: TGTGCCAGCAGCGTAGAGGGGACGGGACTAGCGCTTACAGATACGCAGTATTTT. Supplemented by reference TRBV9 and TRBJ2-3, the full variable domain reads DSGVTQTPKHLITATGQRVTLRCSPRSGDLSVYWYQQSLDQGLQFLIQYYNGEERAKGNILERFSAQQFPDLHSELNLSSLELGDSALYFCASSVEGTGLALTDTQYFGPGTRLTVL.

This clonotype was observed many times. The chain joins TRBV9 to TRBJ1-2, with TRBD1 identical over 7 bases. Trimming at V came to 4 bases and at J to 8 bases, leaving 11 bases not matched to a gene. This CDR3 comprises 14 residues. Germline-derived CDR1 and CDR2 are SGDLS and YYNGEE. The CDR3: CASSTSGTVEGYTF. CDR3 nucleotide sequence: TGTGCCAGCAGCACATCCGGGACAGTGGAGGGCTACACCTTC. Full variable domain (rest looked up from reference TRBV9 and TRBJ1-2): DSGVTQTPKHLITATGQRVTLRCSPRSGDLSVYWYQQSLDQGLQFLIQYYNGEERAKGNILERFSAQQFPDLHSELNLSSLELGDSALYFCASSTSGTVEGYTFGSGTRLTVV.

This clonotype was detected ten times or more. The chain couples TRBV9 to TRBJ2-3; D may correspond to TRBD1 or TRBD2 (5 bases each). The CDR3 length is 15 residues. V gave up 0 bases and J gave up 4 bases, with 12 bases separating them. Germline V gives CDR1 SGDLS, CDR2 YYNGEE. Here the CDR3 DNA reads TGTGCCAGCAGCGTAGGGGACCTCCCAGCAGATACGCAGTATTTT. Translating gives CASSVGDLPADTQYF.

This clonotype is termed medium-sized. V usage is TRBV9 and J usage is TRBJ1-2; 8 bases fit TRBD1. The V gene's germline CDR1 is SGDLS and CDR2 YYNGEE. The junction had 5 bases not matched to a gene; V was cut back by 4 bases and J by 6 bases. This CDR3 is built from 13 residues. The CDR3 DNA follows: TGTGCCAGCAGCCCCGACAGGGGCGATGGCTACACCTTC. It codes for CASSPDRGDGYTF. Full variable domain (rest looked up from reference TRBV9 and TRBJ1-2): DSGVTQTPKHLITATGQRVTLRCSPRSGDLSVYWYQQSLDQGLQFLIQYYNGEERAKGNILERFSAQQFPDLHSELNLSSLELGDSALYFCASSPDRGDGYTFGSGTRLTVV.

This clonotype was detected many times. The chain is built from TRBV9 and TRBJ2-1, with a tentative D call TRBD2 (6 bases). Trimming left V 3 bases short and J 7 bases short, with 20 bases between. Per germline, CDR1 SGDLS and CDR2 YYNGEE. The CDR3 has 16 residues. The DNA of the CDR3 is TGTGCCAGCAGCGCCGGGACTCCTTCTCGGGCGAATGAGCAGTTCTTC. As protein: CASSAGTPSRANEQFF.

The table lists this clonotype with a few counts. This rearrangement joins TRBV9 to TRBJ1-2; the D is unclear. CDR3 length: 15 residues. Germline assignment: CDR1 SGDLS and CDR2 YYNGEE. V was clipped by 0 bases and J by 3 bases, with 12 bases between them. CDR3 nucleotide sequence: TGTGCCAGCAGCGTAGACGGTCGGACGGACTATGGCTACACCTTC. Translation: CASSVDGRTDYGYTF.

This clonotype has a handful of counts. The chain links TRBV9 to TRBJ2-1; TRBD1 agrees at 7 bases. Germline lookup yields CDR1 SGDLS and CDR2 YYNGEE. The trim removed 4 bases at V and 7 bases at J, leaving 5 bases unmatched. The CDR3 runs to 13 residues. CDR3 nucleotide sequence: TGTGCCAGCAGCCCCAGACAGGGAAATGAGCAGTTCTTC. Protein sequence: CASSPRQGNEQFF.

In this sample, this clonotype turned up many times. The CDR3 reads CASSVEALEGEGYGYTF. The DNA for the CDR3 is TGTGCCAGCAGCGTAGAAGCCCTAGAAGGAGAGGGCTATGGCTACACCTTC. The chain is built from TRBV9 and TRBJ1-2, with D hard to call. Per the germline V gene, CDR1 is SGDLS and CDR2 is YYNGEE. Trimming took 0 bases from V and 4 from J, leaving 19 bases between them. This CDR3 contains 17 residues.

This clonotype has ten or more counts. This chain connects TRBV9 to TRBJ2-1; a weak D match, TRBD2 (6 bases). The V end lost 4 bases, the J end lost 7 bases, and 15 bases lay between the germline ends. The CDR3 extends over 14 amino acids. From germline, CDR1 is SGDLS and CDR2 YYNGEE. The CDR3 sequence is CASSPPGTGNEQFF. The CDR3 coding sequence is TGTGCCAGCAGCCCTCCGGGGACTGGGAATGAGCAGTTCTTC.

In its sample, this clonotype was seen many times. The chain is built from TRBV9 and TRBJ1-6; D is ambiguous. From germline, CDR1 is SGDLS and CDR2 YYNGEE. CDR3 size: 17 residues. Trimming left V 3 bases short and J 0 bases short, with 13 bases between. The chain's CDR3 is CASSARTGISYNSPLHF. CDR3 bases: TGTGCCAGCAGCGCTCGGACGGGAATCTCCTATAATTCACCCCTCCACTTT.

This clonotype was counted many times. The gene calls are TRBV9 and TRBJ2-1; tentative D call: TRBD2 (5 bases). V shed 4 bases and J shed 12 bases, with 20 bases lying between them. Germline loops: CDR1 SGDLS, CDR2 YYNGEE. The CDR3 has 14 residues. This chain's CDR3 is CASSPRTSLGPQFF. The CDR3 DNA sequence: TGTGCCAGCAGCCCACGGACTTCTCTGGGCCCGCAGTTCTTC.

This clonotype was counted many times. This chain links TRBV9 with TRBJ1-2; tentative D call: TRBD1 (5 bases). V lost 0 bases, J lost 6 bases, and 12 bases lay in between. Looked up from germline, CDR1 is SGDLS and CDR2 is YYNGEE. The CDR3 loop spans 14 amino acids. The CDR3 protein is CASSVDKGRDGYTF. For the CDR3, the DNA is TGTGCCAGCAGCGTAGACAAGGGGCGTGATGGCTACACCTTC.

This clonotype was seen ten or more times. The chain is built from TRBV9 and TRBJ2-2; TRBD2 matches at 10 bases. This CDR3 comprises 13 residues. The V gene's germline CDR1 is SGDLS and CDR2 YYNGEE. Trimming at V came to 3 bases and at J to 8 bases, leaving 1 base not matched to a gene. CDR3 DNA sequence: TGTGCCAGCAGCGCGACTAGCGGGGGGGAGCTGTTTTTT. This translates into CASSATSGGELFF. Together with reference TRBV9 and TRBJ2-2, the CDR3 gives the full variable domain: DSGVTQTPKHLITATGQRVTLRCSPRSGDLSVYWYQQSLDQGLQFLIQYYNGEERAKGNILERFSAQQFPDLHSELNLSSLELGDSALYFCASSATSGGELFFGEGSRLTVL.

This clonotype was picked up many times. The chain recombines TRBV9 with TRBJ1-2, with TRBD1 identical over 10 bases. Unmatched junction bases numbered 0, after V lost 5 bases and J lost 5 bases. Germline V gene data show CDR1 as SGDLS and CDR2 as YYNGEE. This CDR3 has 12 amino acids. The CDR3 sequence is CASRGQGYGYTF. CDR3 DNA sequence: TGTGCCAGCAGGGGACAGGGGTATGGCTACACCTTC.

This clonotype was detected many times. The gene calls are TRBV9 and TRBJ2-7; 8 bases line up with TRBD2. This CDR3 is built from 15 residues. Germline CDR1 is SGDLS and CDR2 is YYNGEE. The V gene end was trimmed by 0 bases and the J gene end by 4 bases; junction bases not matched to a gene: 6. Here the CDR3 reads CASSVGPGGGYEQYF. The CDR3 bases are TGTGCCAGCAGCGTAGGGCCCGGGGGGGGGTACGAGCAGTACTTC.

This clonotype was observed many times. The chain couples TRBV9 to TRBJ2-7; TRBD2 agrees at 13 bases. The CDR3 spans 15 residues. V gave up 3 bases and J gave up 7 bases; unmatched junction bases: 7. CDR1 and CDR2 (germline): SGDLS, YYNGEE. The CDR3 DNA follows: TGTGCCAGCAGCGGGGGGACTAGCGGGACCATGGAGCAGTACTTC. This translates into CASSGGTSGTMEQYF.

Ten or more counts support this clonotype. V and J are TRBV9 and TRBJ2-3; TRBD2 is a possible D gene (6 bases). CDR1 and CDR2 from the germline V gene are SGDLS and YYNGEE. The CDR3 has 16 amino acids. V lost 0 bases and J lost 2, with 13 bases in between. The CDR3 sequence: CASSVGSSGATDTQYF. DNA for the CDR3: TGTGCCAGCAGCGTAGGGAGTAGCGGAGCCACAGATACGCAGTATTTT.

This clonotype came up many times. This chain connects TRBV9 to TRBJ1-2; the D gene is possibly TRBD1 (6 bases). The CDR3 has 14 amino acids. V gave up 0 bases and J gave up 7 bases, with 13 bases separating them. Germline V gene sequence: CDR1 SGDLS, CDR2 YYNGEE. Here the CDR3 DNA reads TGTGCCAGCAGCGTAGGCGGACAGTCATCTGGCTACACCTTC. Translated, it gives CASSVGGQSSGYTF.

This clonotype appeared many times. The V and J genes are TRBV9 and TRBJ2-3; D perhaps matches TRBD1 (6 bases). CDR1 SGDLS and CDR2 YYNGEE come from the germline V gene. The germline V and J ends were trimmed by 3 bases and 0 bases, with 11 bases remaining between them. This CDR3 is 15 amino acids long. CDR3 bases: TGTGCCAGCAGCGCGGACAGAGTGAGCACAGATACGCAGTATTTT. Its protein is CASSADRVSTDTQYF.

This clonotype has ten or more counts. The chain employs TRBV9 and TRBJ1-2; 11 bases agree with TRBD1. The CDR3 consists of 14 residues. V lost 4 bases to trimming and J lost 6 bases; unmatched junction nucleotides: 5. Germline CDR1 is SGDLS and CDR2 is YYNGEE. The CDR3 reads CASSLGQGANGYTF. CDR3 sequence (DNA): TGTGCCAGCAGCCTCGGACAGGGGGCGAATGGCTACACCTTC.

This clonotype has at least ten counts. This chain links TRBV9 with TRBJ1-5; D gene uncertain. Germline CDR1 reads SGDLS; CDR2 reads YYNGEE. The CDR3 spans 14 residues. Trimming cost V 0 bases and J 7 bases, with 11 bases left between them. CDR3 sequence: CASSVEGTRQPQHF. The CDR3 DNA reads TGTGCCAGCAGCGTAGAGGGTACCAGGCAGCCCCAGCATTTT.